What follows is one T cell receptor beta chain and its context. Libraries were prepared by immunoSEQ multiplex PCR; TCRdb keeps only in-frame clonotypes and omits some of them. This sample has 180,000 or so clones; more than 85% occur once, and the top ten carry roughly 0.99%. In germline, CDR1 is SSHAT, CDR2 FNYEAQ (reference sequence). The trim removed 5 bases at V and 7 bases at J, leaving 8 bases unmatched. CDR3 length: 16 amino acids. The data derive from a study of blood T cell repertoires in COVID-19. About the study: Acute-phase and convalescent COVID-19 samples originated in the United States, Italy and Spain. T cells, B-cell-depleted T cells, or PBMCs provided the cDNA or gDNA that served as material.

V and J are TRBV7-7 and TRBJ2-1; TRBD2 agrees at 13 bases. Material: peripheral blood. The receptor was derived from a man aged 18 to 29 with acute or convalescent COVID-19. CDR3 nucleotides: TGTGCCAGCAGCCCGAGACTAGCGGGGGGAAGGAATGAGCAGTTCTTC. It specifies CASSPRLAGGRNEQFF.